The 7 T cell receptor beta chains below were found in one sample sequenced in a study of cytomegalovirus exposure and HLA in healthy donors. Use of 60 Vbeta and 13 Jbeta primers characterized the PCR. Method: immunoSEQ multiplex PCR; TCRdb's copy keeps in-frame clones and lacks some. This sample carries about 170,000 clones, with 1% to 1.5% going to the ten biggest clones. Sequencing input: PBMCs. These receptors originate from a woman aged 55-69 years in good health and CMV-seronegative.

V is TRBV7-9 and J is TRBJ2-7; unclear D gene. V was trimmed by 2 bases and J by 5 bases, leaving 10 bases between them. This CDR3 has 13 residues. The germline V gene encodes CDR1 SEHNR and CDR2 FQNEAQ (reference sequence). The CDR3 bases are TGTGCCAGCAGCTTAAGACTTCTGCACGAGCAGTACTTC. It is translated as CASSLRLLHEQYF.

CDR3 in DNA: TGTGCCAGCAGCTTAGGACCCTTCGTGACAGTCAATCAGCCCCAGCATTTT. Its protein product is CASSLGPFVTVNQPQHF. The chain joins TRBV7-6 to TRBJ1-5, with D possibly TRBD1 on 5 matching bases. CDR1 SGHVS and CDR2 FNYEAQ come from the germline V gene. The CDR3 extends over 17 amino acids. Between the trimmed V and J ends, which lost 1 base and 3 bases, there was a span of 16 bases.

This chain uses TRBV11-3 with TRBJ1-1; no definite D call. Trimming pared 6 bases from V and 4 bases from J, leaving 6 bases between. Germline V lookup: CDR1 SGHNT, CDR2 YENEEA. The CDR3 has 11 residues. This CDR3 is CASSAGTEAFF. CDR3 DNA: TGTGCCAGCAGTGCAGGCACTGAAGCTTTCTTT.

CDR3: CASSPQTGITLHF. CDR3 sequence (DNA): TGTGCCAGCAGCCCTCAAACAGGGATCACCCTCCACTTT. The V and J genes are TRBV7-6 and TRBJ1-6, with a tentative D call TRBD1 (6 bases). V was clipped by 5 bases and J by 14 bases, with 16 bases between them. CDR1 is SGHVS and CDR2 is FNYEAQ in the germline V gene. CDR3 length equals 13 residues.

The chain combines TRBV25-1 with TRBJ1-1; maybe TRBD1 (6 bases). The CDR3 sequence is 14 residues long. Germline CDR1 reads MGHDK; CDR2 reads SYGVNS. The V and J ends lost 6 bases and 1 base respectively, with 12 bases between them. The CDR3 protein is CASSHQGKNTEAFF. The CDR3 DNA reads TGTGCCAGCAGCCACCAGGGGAAGAACACTGAAGCTTTCTTT.

V and J are TRBV14 and TRBJ2-7; D ambiguous. This CDR3 has 13 residues. Germline assignment: CDR1 SGHDN and CDR2 FVKESK. Trimming took 2 bases from V and 3 from J, leaving 8 bases between them. CDR3 sequence (DNA): TGTGCCAGCAGCCAAATCCAGAACTACGAGCAGTACTTC. Encoded protein: CASSQIQNYEQYF.

V is TRBV9 and J is TRBJ2-7; 8 bases are a match to TRBD2. CDR1 is SGDLS and CDR2 is YYNGEE in the germline V gene. V trimming: 4 bases; J trimming: 0 bases; junction bases outside the gene matches: 6. The CDR3 loop spans 15 amino acids. The CDR3 bases are TGTGCCAGCAGCCTCTCAGCGGGGGCCTCCTACGAGCAGTACTTC. It translates to CASSLSAGASYEQYF.